Sequencing of this TCR beta chain was carried out in a study of human T cells and chemical hapten exposure. In its sample, this clonotype was seen many times. As for time point: patch test 1, 2 weeks after DPC sensitization. Documented treatment: therapeutic diphenylcyclopropenone sensitization with weekly scalp DPC. TCRdb reprocessed the RACE reads via MiXCR and lists one record per CDR3 protein. The sample carries about 380,000 distinct CDR3 sequences, around 4.8% recorded once. This CDR3 comprises 13 residues. J lost 4 bases, V lost 5 bases, and 4 bases had no gene match. Germline loops: CDR1 LNHNV, CDR2 YYDKDF (reference sequence).

The rearrangement links TRBV15 to TRBJ2-5; 7 bases fit TRBD1. This clonotype was obtained from a woman between 45 and 60 years old with alopecia areata. Some clones in this sample may be carry-over from other donors' samples. This material consisted of whole blood, taken in connection with sensitization to the hapten diphenylcyclopropenone (DPC). The CDR3 region is CATSRGGLETQYF. DNA of the CDR3: TGTGCCACCAGCCGAGGGGGCCTAGAGACCCAGTACTTC.